These 4 T cell receptor beta chains came from one sample sequenced in a study of blood T cell repertoires in COVID-19. The repertoire was sequenced with immunoSEQ multiplex PCR; TCRdb's copy has only in-frame clones and lacks some. This repertoire shows roughly 80,000 clones, 85% to 95% found once; its top ten account for approximately 1.6%. Input material: peripheral blood. The source of these receptors is a man between 60 and 70 years old with acute or convalescent COVID-19.

This clone turned up a few times. The chain joins TRBV27 to TRBJ1-5; 9 bases are shared with TRBD1. The length of the CDR3 is 20 residues. Trimming removed 5 bases from V and 0 bases from J; junction bases left unmatched: 17. Germline CDR1 MNHEY, CDR2 SMNVEV (reference sequence). CDR3 region: CASSPKPGQGPAYSNQPQHF. CDR3 coding DNA: TGTGCCAGCAGTCCGAAACCGGGACAGGGTCCGGCTTATAGCAATCAGCCCCAGCATTTT.

The chain recombines TRBV11-3 with TRBJ2-7, with a weak D call TRBD2 (6 bases). Trimming shortened V by 5 bases and J by 2 bases, and 19 bases separated the two germline ends. The CDR3 spans 16 residues. The V gene's germline CDR1 is SGHNT and CDR2 YENEEA. The CDR3 nucleotides read TGTGCCAGCAGCCCTATCGGCGCGGGGCCGGCCTACGAGCAGTACTTC. It translates to CASSPIGAGPAYEQYF.

The V and J genes are TRBV5-1 and TRBJ2-7; TRBD1 matches 8 bases. CDR1 and CDR2 from the germline V gene are SGHRS and YFSETQ. The CDR3 runs to 15 residues. The trim removed 4 bases at V and 5 bases at J, leaving 11 bases unmatched. In nucleotides, the CDR3 is TGCGCCAGCAGCCCTGTGGACAGGGAGTCGAACGAGCAGTACTTC. Amino acid sequence: CASSPVDRESNEQYF.

The chain employs TRBV5-4 and TRBJ2-7, with D possibly matching TRBD2 (6 bases). CDR3 length: 15 amino acids. The germline CDR1 and CDR2 sequences are SGHNT and YYREEE (reference sequence). The V end lost 2 bases, the J end lost 6 bases, and 18 bases lay between the germline ends. CDR3 in amino acids: CASSLNLAGRTEQYF. CDR3 nucleotide sequence: TGTGCCAGCAGCTTAAACCTTGCGGGGAGGACCGAGCAGTACTTC.